This TCR beta chain was captured in a study of blood T cell repertoires in COVID-19. Generated by immunoSEQ multiplex PCR, the TCRdb table keeps only in-frame clones and is missing some. The sample records about 14,000 clones, around four fifths being singletons. The CDR3 length is 13 residues. The germline V gene encodes CDR1 MGHDK and CDR2 SYGVNS. With 2 bases removed from V and 8 bases from J, the gap between germline ends came to 12 bases. The specimen sequenced was peripheral blood. The genes are TRBV25-1 and TRBJ1-2, with D perhaps matching TRBD1 (6 bases). The TCR was taken from a man in his sixties or seventies with acute or convalescent COVID-19. The CDR3, as DNA: TGTGCCAGCAGTGAAGGGGCAGGGACAGGCTACACCTTC. Its translation is CASSEGAGTGYTF.